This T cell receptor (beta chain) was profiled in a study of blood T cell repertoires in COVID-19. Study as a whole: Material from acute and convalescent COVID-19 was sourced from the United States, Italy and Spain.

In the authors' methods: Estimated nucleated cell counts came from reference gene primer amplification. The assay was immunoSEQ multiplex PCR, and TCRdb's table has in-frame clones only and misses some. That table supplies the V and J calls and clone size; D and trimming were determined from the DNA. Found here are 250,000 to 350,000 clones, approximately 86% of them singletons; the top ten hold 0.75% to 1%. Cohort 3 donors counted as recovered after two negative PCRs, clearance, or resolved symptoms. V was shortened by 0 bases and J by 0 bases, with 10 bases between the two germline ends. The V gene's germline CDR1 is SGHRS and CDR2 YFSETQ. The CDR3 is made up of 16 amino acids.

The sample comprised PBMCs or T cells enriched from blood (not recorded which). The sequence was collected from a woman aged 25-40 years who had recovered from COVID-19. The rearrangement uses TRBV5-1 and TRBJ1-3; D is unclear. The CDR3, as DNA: TGCGCCAGCAGCTTGGCTGGCGGCATCTCTGGAAACACCATATATTTT. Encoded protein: CASSLAGGISGNTIYF.